This T cell receptor beta chain came from a study of a mutant IDH1 vaccine in newly diagnosed glioma. Turning to the study itself: Patients had received radiotherapy, temozolomide, or both previously, most receiving both.

Assay: immunoSEQ multiplex PCR; the TCRdb copy retains only in-frame clones and omits some. This sample has roughly 34,000 clones, with roughly 81% found just once. To note about this clone: Its target is not known.

The time point: week 5, during vaccination. Vaccine doses each comprised 300 ug of mutant IDH1 20-mer peptide, with topical imiquimod. The CDR3 is 12 amino acids. V shed 5 bases and J shed 11 bases, with 14 bases lying between them. Germline V lookup: CDR1 SNHLY, CDR2 FYNNEI. This TCR came from a man aged 45-65 years with glioma. The source was PBMCs, collected from a glioma patient whose treatment included an IDH1 peptide vaccine. V is TRBV2 and J is TRBJ2-3; D gene unclear. The CDR3, as DNA: TGTGCCAGCAGTTTAAGACCAACTTTGCAGTATTTT. This sequence encodes CASSLRPTLQYF.